These 10 T cell receptor beta chains originate from one sample sequenced in a study of blood T cells in healthy people across ages (dated by TCRdb to about 2015). Library construction relied on 5' RACE. Reads for this sample came from an Illumina HiSeq 2500. A second PCR of about 6 to 11 cycles was performed with a sample-barcoded 5' primer and a J-beta primer mix. TCRdb trimmed public reads at Q25 via fastp, called clones via MiXCR and kept in-frame beta chains. Each CDR3 protein gets just one entry, which takes the most common genes and DNA from the rows behind it. In all, the sample holds 1.4 million or so distinct CDR3 sequences, and approximately 39% of those were seen once. The ten most abundant clones make up about 4% of the sample. The source material was blood. The source is a woman in her late teens or twenties in good health.

The rearrangement joins TRBV12-3 or TRBV12-4 to TRBJ2-5, with 13 bases lining up with TRBD2. CDR3 length: 15 residues. V trimming: 5 bases; J trimming: 2 bases; junction bases outside the gene matches: 2. The CDR3 region is CASSGLAGDQETQYF. The CDR3 DNA reads as TGTGCCAGCAGTGGACTAGCGGGGGATCAAGAGACCCAGTACTTC.

J is TRBJ2-3 and V is TRBV7-9; D is possibly TRBD1 (5 bases). From germline, CDR1 is SEHNR and CDR2 FQNEAQ (reference sequence). This CDR3 has 14 amino acids. V was pared by 5 bases and J by 4 bases, with 13 bases between. Here the CDR3 reads CASSIRQPADTQYF. CDR3 sequence (DNA): TGTGCCAGCAGCATTAGACAGCCGGCAGATACGCAGTATTTT. The full variable domain, with the rest looked up from reference TRBV7-9 and TRBJ2-3, is DTGVSQNPRHKITKRGQNVTFRCDPISEHNRLYWYRQTLGQGPEFLTYFQNEAQLEKSRLLSDRFSAERPKGSFSTLEIQRTEQGDSAMYLCASSIRQPADTQYFGPGTRLTVL.

V usage is TRBV10-2 and J usage is TRBJ2-3; 8 bases line up with TRBD1. The CDR3 is 15 residues long. Germline lookup yields CDR1 WSHSY and CDR2 SAAADI. V lost 7 bases and J lost 4; bases outside the gene matches: 10. As DNA, the CDR3 is TGCGCCAGCACATCACCCCGACAGGGGTCAGATACGCAGTATTTT. This gives the protein CASTSPRQGSDTQYF.

This clonotype showed up just a few times. The chain is built from TRBV28 and TRBJ2-7, with TRBD1 matching over 9 bases. The germline V gene has CDR1 MDHEN and CDR2 SYDVKM. V dropped 10 bases and J dropped 4; count of bases not matched to a gene: 8. This CDR3 is built from 13 residues. CDR3 nucleotide sequence: TGTGCCACGCTTACAGGGGGCAGGTACGAGCAGTACTTC. It codes for CATLTGGRYEQYF.

The chain is built from TRBV15 and TRBJ2-1, with D possibly being TRBD1 (6 bases). Germline CDR1 and CDR2: LNHNV and YYDKDF (reference sequence). The V and J ends lost 0 bases and 5 bases respectively, with 17 bases between them. This CDR3 comprises 17 residues. CDR3 residues: CATSRDPTTGTDNEQFF. The CDR3 nucleotides are TGTGCCACCAGCAGAGATCCGACGACAGGTACCGACAATGAGCAGTTCTTC.

V gene TRBV5-1 combines with J gene TRBJ2-1, with D perhaps TRBD1 (5 bases). V was pared by 4 bases and J by 0 bases, with 14 bases between. Germline-derived CDR1 and CDR2 are SGHRS and YFSETQ. There are 16 residues in the CDR3. The CDR3 is CASSNQGSISYNEQFF. The CDR3, as DNA: TGCGCCAGCAGCAATCAGGGTTCAATCTCCTACAATGAGCAGTTCTTC.

In its sample, this clonotype was seen a few times. This chain uses TRBV9 with TRBJ2-1, with 11 positions matching TRBD2. V shed 1 base and J 4 bases; nucleotides not matched to a gene: 7. CDR3 length: 17 residues. Germline V gene lookup returns CDR1 SGDLS and CDR2 YYNGEE. Here the CDR3 DNA reads TGTGCCAGCAGCGTAACTCCGACTAGCGGGGTATACAATGAGCAGTTCTTC. Translating it yields CASSVTPTSGVYNEQFF.

As DNA, the CDR3 is TGTGCCAGCAGCCCGGGGGGCCGTTCTGGGCAGCTCCTACAAGAGACCCAGTACTTC. This translates into CASSPGGRSGQLLQETQYF. The V and J genes are TRBV9 and TRBJ2-4; weak D call: TRBD2 (7 bases). The DNA end is a closer match to TRBJ2-5, so the J assignment may be wrong. Per the germline V gene, CDR1 is SGDLS and CDR2 is YYNGEE. This CDR3 contains 19 residues.

This clonotype has a handful of counts. V gene TRBV6-5 combines with J gene TRBJ2-4; D gene unclear. Trimming cost V 2 bases and J 13 bases, with 15 bases left between them. The CDR3 runs 13 residues. Germline V lookup: CDR1 MNHEY, CDR2 SVGAGI. The CDR3 loop reads CASSYRSELEQYF. DNA of the CDR3: TGTGCCAGCAGTTACCGGTCCGAGCTGGAGCAGTACTTC.

This clonotype has more than one count but fewer than ten. The rearrangement links TRBV29-1 to TRBJ2-5; TRBD1 might be the D (5 bases). Matching the DNA end better, TRBJ2-7 makes the J call doubtful. CDR1 and CDR2 (germline): SQVTM, ANQGSEA. The CDR3 is 15 residues long. The CDR3 nucleotides read TGCAGCGTTGAGTGGTTGGGAATTAGGGGCGGCGAGCAGTACTTC. Its translation: CSVEWLGIRGGEQYF.